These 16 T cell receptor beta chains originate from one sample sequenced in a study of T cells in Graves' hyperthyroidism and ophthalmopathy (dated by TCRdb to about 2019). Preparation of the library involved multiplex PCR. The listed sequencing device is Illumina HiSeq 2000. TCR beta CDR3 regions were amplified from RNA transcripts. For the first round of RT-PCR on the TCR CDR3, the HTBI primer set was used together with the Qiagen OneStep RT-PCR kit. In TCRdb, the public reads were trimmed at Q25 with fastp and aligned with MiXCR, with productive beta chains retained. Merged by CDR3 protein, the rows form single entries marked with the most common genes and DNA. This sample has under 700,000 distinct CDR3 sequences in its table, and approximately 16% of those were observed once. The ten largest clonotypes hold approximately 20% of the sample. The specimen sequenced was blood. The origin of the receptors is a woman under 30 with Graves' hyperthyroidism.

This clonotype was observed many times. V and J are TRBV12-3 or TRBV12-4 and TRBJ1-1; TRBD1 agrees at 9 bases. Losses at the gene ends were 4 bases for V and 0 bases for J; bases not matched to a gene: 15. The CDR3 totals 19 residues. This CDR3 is CASSYGTGSGSFMNTEAFF. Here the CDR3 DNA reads TGTGCCAGCAGTTACGGGACAGGGTCGGGATCTTTCATGAACACTGAAGCTTTCTTT.

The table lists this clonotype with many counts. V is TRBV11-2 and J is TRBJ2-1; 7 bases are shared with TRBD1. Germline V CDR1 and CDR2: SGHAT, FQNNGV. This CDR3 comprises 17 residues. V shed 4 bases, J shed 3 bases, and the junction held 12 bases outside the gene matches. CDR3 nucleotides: TGTGCCAGCAGCTCGCATACCGGGGACAGACTCTACAATGAGCAGTTCTTC. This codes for CASSSHTGDRLYNEQFF.

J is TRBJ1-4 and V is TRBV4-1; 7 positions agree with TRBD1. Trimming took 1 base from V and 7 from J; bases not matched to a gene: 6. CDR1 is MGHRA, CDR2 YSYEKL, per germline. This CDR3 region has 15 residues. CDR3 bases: TGCGCCAGCAGCCAAGTGGGGGCAGGGGGTGAAAAACTGTTTTTT. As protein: CASSQVGAGGEKLFF.

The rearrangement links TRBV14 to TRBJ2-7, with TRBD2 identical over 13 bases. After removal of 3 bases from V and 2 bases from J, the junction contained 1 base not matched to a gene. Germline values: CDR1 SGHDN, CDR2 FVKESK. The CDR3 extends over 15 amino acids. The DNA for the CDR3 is TGTGCCAGCAGCCACGGGACTAGCGGGACCTACGAGCAGTACTTC. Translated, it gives CASSHGTSGTYEQYF.

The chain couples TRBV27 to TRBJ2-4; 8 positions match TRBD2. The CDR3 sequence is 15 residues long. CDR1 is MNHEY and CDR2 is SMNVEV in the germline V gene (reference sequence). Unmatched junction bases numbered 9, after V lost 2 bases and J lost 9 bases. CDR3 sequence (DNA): TGTGCCAGCAGTTTAAAGGCGGGGGGCGCGGGCATTCAGTACTTC. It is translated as CASSLKAGGAGIQYF.

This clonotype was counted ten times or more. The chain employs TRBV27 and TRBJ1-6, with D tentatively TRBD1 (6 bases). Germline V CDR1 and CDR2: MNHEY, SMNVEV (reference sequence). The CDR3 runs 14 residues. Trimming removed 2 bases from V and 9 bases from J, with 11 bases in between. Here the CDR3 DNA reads TGTGCCAGCAGTTTAAACCAGGGGACTTCACCCCTCCACTTT. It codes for CASSLNQGTSPLHF.

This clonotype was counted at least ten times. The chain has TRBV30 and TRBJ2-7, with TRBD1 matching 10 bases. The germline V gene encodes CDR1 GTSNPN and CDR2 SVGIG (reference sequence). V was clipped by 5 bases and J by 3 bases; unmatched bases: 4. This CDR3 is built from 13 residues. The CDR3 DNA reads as TGTGCCTGGTCGACAGGGGGCGACTACGAGCAGTACTTC. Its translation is CAWSTGGDYEQYF.

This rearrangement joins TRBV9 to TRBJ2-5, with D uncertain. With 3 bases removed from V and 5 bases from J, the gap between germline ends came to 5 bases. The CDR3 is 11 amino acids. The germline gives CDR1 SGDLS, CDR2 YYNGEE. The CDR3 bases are TGTGCCAGCAGCGCAGCGGAGACCCAGTACTTC. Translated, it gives CASSAAETQYF.

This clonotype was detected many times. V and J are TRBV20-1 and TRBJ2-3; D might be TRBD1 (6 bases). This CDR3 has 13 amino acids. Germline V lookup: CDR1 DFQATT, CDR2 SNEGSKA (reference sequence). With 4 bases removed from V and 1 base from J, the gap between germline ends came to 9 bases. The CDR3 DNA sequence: TGCAGTGCTACCCGGACAGGCACAGATACGCAGTATTTT. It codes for CSATRTGTDTQYF.

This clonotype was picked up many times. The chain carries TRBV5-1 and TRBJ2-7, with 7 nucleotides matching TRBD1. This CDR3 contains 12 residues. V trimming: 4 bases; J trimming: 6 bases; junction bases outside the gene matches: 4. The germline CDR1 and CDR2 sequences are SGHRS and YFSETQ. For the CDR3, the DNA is TGCGCCAGCAGCCCGGGGACAGTCGAGCAGTACTTC. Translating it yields CASSPGTVEQYF.

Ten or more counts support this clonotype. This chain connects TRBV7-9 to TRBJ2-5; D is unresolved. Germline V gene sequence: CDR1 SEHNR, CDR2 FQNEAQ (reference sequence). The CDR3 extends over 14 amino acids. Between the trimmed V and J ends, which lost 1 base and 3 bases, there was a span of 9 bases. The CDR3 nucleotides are TGTGCCAGCAGCTTAGTTCTTGGAGAAGAGACCCAGTACTTC. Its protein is CASSLVLGEETQYF.

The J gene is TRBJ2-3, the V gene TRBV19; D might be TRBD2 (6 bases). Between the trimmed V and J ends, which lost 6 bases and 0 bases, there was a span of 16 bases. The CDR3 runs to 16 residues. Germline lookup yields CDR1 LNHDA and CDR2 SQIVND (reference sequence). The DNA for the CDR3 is TGTGCCAGTAGCGGCTATAGCGGAGCTAGCACAGATACGCAGTATTTT. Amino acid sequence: CASSGYSGASTDTQYF.

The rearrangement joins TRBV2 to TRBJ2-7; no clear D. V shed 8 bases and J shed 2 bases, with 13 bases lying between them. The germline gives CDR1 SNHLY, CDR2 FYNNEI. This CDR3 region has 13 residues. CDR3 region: CASAQEAPYEQYF. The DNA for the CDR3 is TGTGCCAGCGCTCAGGAAGCCCCCTACGAGCAGTACTTC.

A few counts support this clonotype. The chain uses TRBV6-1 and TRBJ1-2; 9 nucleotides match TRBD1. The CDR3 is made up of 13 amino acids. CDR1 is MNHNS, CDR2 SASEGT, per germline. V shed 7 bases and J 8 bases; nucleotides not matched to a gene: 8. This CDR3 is CASNRGTGIGYTF. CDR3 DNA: TGTGCCAGCAATCGGGGGACAGGGATCGGCTACACCTTC.

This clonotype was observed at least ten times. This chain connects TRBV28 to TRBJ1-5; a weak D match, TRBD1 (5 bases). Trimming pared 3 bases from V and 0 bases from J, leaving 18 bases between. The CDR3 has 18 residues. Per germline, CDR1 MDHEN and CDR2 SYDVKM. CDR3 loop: CASSFRFRGSRSNQPQHF. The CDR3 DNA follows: TGTGCCAGCAGTTTTCGCTTTCGGGGGAGTCGTAGCAATCAGCCCCAGCATTTT.

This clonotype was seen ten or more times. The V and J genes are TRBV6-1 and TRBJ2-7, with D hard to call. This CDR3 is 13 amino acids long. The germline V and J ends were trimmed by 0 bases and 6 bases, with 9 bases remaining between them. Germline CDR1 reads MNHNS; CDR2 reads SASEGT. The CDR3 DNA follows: TGTGCCAGCAGTGAAGCGTCGGGTGTCGAGCAGTACTTC. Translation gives CASSEASGVEQYF.